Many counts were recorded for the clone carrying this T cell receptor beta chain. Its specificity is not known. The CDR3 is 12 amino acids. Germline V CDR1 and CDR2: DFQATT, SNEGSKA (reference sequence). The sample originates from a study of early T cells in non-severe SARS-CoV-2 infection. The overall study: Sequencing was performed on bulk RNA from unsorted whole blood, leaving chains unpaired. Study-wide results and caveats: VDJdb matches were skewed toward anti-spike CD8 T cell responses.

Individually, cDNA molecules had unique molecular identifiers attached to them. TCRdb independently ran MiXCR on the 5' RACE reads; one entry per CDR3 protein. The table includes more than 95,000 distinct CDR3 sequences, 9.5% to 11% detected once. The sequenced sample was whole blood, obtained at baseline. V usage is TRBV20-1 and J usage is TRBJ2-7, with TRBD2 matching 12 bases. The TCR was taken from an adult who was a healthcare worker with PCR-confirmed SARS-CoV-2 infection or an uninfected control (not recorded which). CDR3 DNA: TGCAGCGGGCTAGCGGGAGGGACCGAGCAGTACTTC. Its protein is CSGLAGGTEQYF.